The 15 T cell receptor beta chains listed next were all sequenced from one sample in a study of memory CD4+ T cells and cytomegalovirus serostatus. TCRdb's table, derived via immunoSEQ multiplex PCR, lists solely in-frame clones and lacks some. Of 45,000 or so clones detected, about 80% appear once; the ten largest clones hold more than 0.95%. The sort gate was single viable CD3+CD4+CD8-CD45RO+ cells for memory CD4+ T cells. The sample taken for sequencing was memory CD4+ T cells from blood. The origin of the receptors is an adult in good health and CMV-seronegative.

V usage is TRBV11-2 and J usage is TRBJ1-1; 10 bases line up with TRBD1. V gave up 2 bases and J gave up 4 bases; unmatched junction bases: 4. The CDR3 has 15 residues. CDR1 SGHAT and CDR2 FQNNGV come from the germline V gene. For the CDR3, the DNA is TGTGCCAGCAGCTTATCCGGGACAGGGGTCACTGAAGCTTTCTTT. Protein: CASSLSGTGVTEAFF.

The chain uses TRBV30 and TRBJ1-6; 7 bases are a match to TRBD1. Germline values: CDR1 GTSNPN, CDR2 SVGIG (reference sequence). The V and J ends lost 5 bases and 4 bases, in that order; junction bases with no gene match: 8. The CDR3 runs 15 residues. The CDR3 nucleotides are TGTGCCTGGGATCACGGACAGGCTTATAATTCACCCCTCCACTTT. It is translated as CAWDHGQAYNSPLHF.

This sequence joins TRBV4-1 and TRBJ2-7; 8 nucleotides agree with TRBD1. CDR1 and CDR2 from the germline V gene are MGHRA and YSYEKL. After removal of 2 bases from V and 7 bases from J, the junction contained 7 bases not matched to a gene. The CDR3 totals 14 residues. CDR3 DNA: TGCGCCAGCAGCCAAATAGGACAGGGCGTGGAGCAGTACTTC. The encoded protein is CASSQIGQGVEQYF.

This chain joins TRBV30 and TRBJ1-3; no definite D call. Germline V CDR1 and CDR2: GTSNPN, SVGIG (reference sequence). V was cut by 1 base and J by 3 bases, with 7 bases left in between. The length of the CDR3 is 13 residues. The CDR3 is CAWSGLVGNTIYF. The CDR3 bases are TGTGCCTGGAGTGGACTGGTTGGAAACACCATATATTTT. The entire variable domain, with the rest obtained from reference TRBV30 and TRBJ1-3, is as follows: SQTIHQWPATLVQPVGSPLSLECTVEGTSNPNLYWYRQAAGRGLQLLFYSVGIGQISSEVPQNLSASRPQDRQFILSSKKLLLSDSGFYLCAWSGLVGNTIYFGEGSWLTVV.

CDR3 DNA: TGCGCCAGCAGCGAAACTACAGGGGGCTTGGGCTACACCTTC. Its translation: CASSETTGGLGYTF. The V call is TRBV5-1, the J call TRBJ1-2, with TRBD1 identical over 9 bases. V gave up 4 bases and J gave up 8 bases; unmatched junction bases: 9. The CDR3 loop spans 14 amino acids. From germline, CDR1 is SGHRS and CDR2 YFSETQ.

V gene TRBV13 combines with J gene TRBJ2-3; D unresolved. The germline CDR1 and CDR2 sequences are PRHDT and FYEKMQ (reference sequence). V shed 6 bases and J shed 3 bases, with 10 bases lying between them. The CDR3 has 13 amino acids. CDR3 in amino acids: CASRRRNTDTQYF. In DNA form, the CDR3 reads TGTGCCAGCAGGAGGCGGAATACAGATACGCAGTATTTT.

V usage is TRBV18 and J usage is TRBJ2-5; a possible D gene is TRBD1 (5 bases). The CDR3 is 14 amino acids. Per germline, CDR1 KGHSH and CDR2 LQKENI. The ends were cut back, 2 bases at V and 5 bases at J, with 12 bases in the middle. This CDR3 is CASSPGAAFETQYF. The CDR3 DNA reads as TGTGCCAGCTCACCAGGGGCCGCTTTCGAGACCCAGTACTTC.

CDR3 DNA sequence: TGCAGCGTTTGGACTGATTCCTACGAGCAGTACTTC. Translated, it gives CSVWTDSYEQYF. The gene calls are TRBV29-1 and TRBJ2-7; D possibly corresponds to TRBD2 (5 bases). This CDR3 is built from 12 residues. The V gene lost 5 bases and the J gene lost 1 base, with 9 bases spanning the gap. From germline, CDR1 is SQVTM and CDR2 ANQGSEA.

The chain links TRBV29-1 to TRBJ2-6, with unresolved D. Germline CDR1 and CDR2: SQVTM and ANQGSEA. Trimming shortened V by 1 base and J by 0 bases, and 7 bases separated the two germline ends. The CDR3 runs 15 residues. CDR3 amino acids: CSVEVPNSGANVLTF. CDR3 coding DNA: TGCAGCGTTGAAGTACCGAACTCTGGGGCCAACGTCCTGACTTTC.

This clone was seen a few times. The chain combines TRBV14 with TRBJ2-2; 9 nucleotides line up with TRBD1. Germline assignment: CDR1 SGHDN and CDR2 FVKESK. The V gene end was trimmed by 2 bases and the J gene end by 7 bases; junction bases not matched to a gene: 8. This CDR3 contains 16 residues. This CDR3 is CASSQRPGQGGGELFF. CDR3 nucleotides: TGTGCCAGCAGCCAAAGACCGGGACAGGGCGGCGGGGAGCTGTTTTTT.

This clone showed up just a few times. The rearrangement uses TRBV13 and TRBJ1-1, with 7 bases fitting TRBD1. From germline, CDR1 is PRHDT and CDR2 FYEKMQ (reference sequence). The CDR3 covers 13 residues. V gave up 3 bases and J gave up 4 bases; unmatched junction bases: 2. CDR3 in amino acids: CASSFTGATEAFF. In DNA form, the CDR3 reads TGTGCCAGCAGCTTTACAGGGGCCACTGAAGCTTTCTTT.

The chain carries TRBV7-2 and TRBJ1-1, with D perhaps TRBD1 (6 bases). CDR3 size: 12 residues. Germline CDR1 is SGHTA and CDR2 is FQGNSA. Trimming took off 8 bases at V and 4 bases at J, with 11 bases between the two ends. CDR3 protein: CASGGRTTEAFF. In nucleotides, the CDR3 is TGTGCCAGCGGGGGCCGGACCACTGAAGCTTTCTTT. Using reference TRBV7-2 and TRBJ1-1 for the parts outside the CDR3, the full variable domain is GAGVSQSPSNKVTEKGKDVELRCDPISGHTALYWYRQSLGQGLEFLIYFQGNSAPDKSGLPSDRFSAERTGGSVSTLTIQRTQQEDSAVYLCASGGRTTEAFFGQGTRLTVV.

This chain uses TRBV7-2 with TRBJ2-1; D gene ambiguous. CDR3 length equals 13 residues. The germline CDR1 and CDR2 sequences are SGHTA and FQGNSA. V dropped 3 bases and J dropped 10 bases, with 13 bases sitting between them. The CDR3 sequence: CASSFTTFGEQFF. For the CDR3, the DNA is TGTGCCAGCAGCTTTACCACTTTCGGGGAGCAGTTCTTC.

The chain recombines TRBV27 with TRBJ2-7, with D perhaps matching TRBD2 (6 bases). Trimming removed 6 bases from V and 6 bases from J, with 18 bases in between. This CDR3 has 14 residues. Looked up from germline, CDR1 is MNHEY and CDR2 is SMNVEV (reference sequence). CDR3 sequence reads: CASRTGESLAEQYF. In nucleotides, the CDR3 is TGTGCCAGCAGAACGGGAGAATCTCTAGCCGAGCAGTACTTC.

V is TRBV27 and J is TRBJ2-3, with D perhaps TRBD2 (6 bases). Germline V gene sequence: CDR1 MNHEY, CDR2 SMNVEV (reference sequence). Trimming left V 5 bases short and J 2 bases short, with 14 bases between. This CDR3 is built from 15 residues. Written as DNA, the CDR3 is TGTGCCAGCAGTAAGGGACTCGCTCCCACAGATACGCAGTATTTT. The encoded protein is CASSKGLAPTDTQYF.